This T cell receptor beta chain was documented in a study of T cell clones after liver transplantation. The data were produced by immunoSEQ multiplex PCR, yet TCRdb's version contains in-frame clones alone and is incomplete. The sample holds around 97,000 clones, roughly 80% seen once. The trim removed 5 bases at V and 1 base at J, leaving 5 bases unmatched. Germline V gives CDR1 MNHEY, CDR2 SMNVEV (reference sequence). CDR3 length equals 15 residues. The sequenced sample was CD4+ T cells from blood, obtained approximately 43 months after liver transplant. V gene TRBV27 combines with J gene TRBJ2-7, with TRBD2 matching over 10 bases. This receptor was obtained from a human patient who received a liver transplant. Certain T cells may be donor cells from the graft. The CDR3 sequence is CASSGRTSGSYEQYF. CDR3 sequence (DNA): TGTGCCAGCAGTGGACGGACTAGCGGTTCCTACGAGCAGTACTTC.